A selection of T cell receptor beta chains follows, all from one sample in a study of T cell responses to AZD1222 COVID-19 vaccine. Assay used: immunoSEQ multiplex PCR; TCRdb lists only in-frame clones, some missing. The table includes some 140,000 clones, about 90% detected once. This specimen consisted of peripheral blood, obtained on day 0 of AZD1222 vaccination. These receptors came from an adult in good health. Each CDR3 is given with its conserved first and last residue. Each record gives: J gene, CDR3 length, V gene, CDR3 protein.

j_gene: TRBJ1-3
len: 14
v_gene: TRBV3-1/TRBV3-2
CDR3aa: CASSQDAAGNTIYF

j_gene: TRBJ2-7
len: 13
v_gene: TRBV27
CDR3aa: CASSLSPSYEQYF

j_gene: TRBJ2-3
len: 16
v_gene: TRBV19
CDR3aa: CASSIRSAFSTDTQYF

j_gene: TRBJ2-7
len: 15
v_gene: TRBV7-2
CDR3aa: CASSQGGPGELEQYF

j_gene: TRBJ2-7
len: 12
v_gene: TRBV5-8
CDR3aa: CASSQWTYEQYF

j_gene: TRBJ2-7
len: 14
v_gene: TRBV11-2
CDR3aa: CASSFTGRSYEQYF

j_gene: TRBJ2-7
len: 15
v_gene: TRBV5-1
CDR3aa: CASSRGQGAVYEQYF

j_gene: TRBJ2-7
len: 12
v_gene: TRBV12-3/TRBV12-4
CDR3aa: CASSLIPYEQYF

j_gene: TRBJ1-4
len: 12
v_gene: TRBV7-9
CDR3aa: CASSLVDEKLFF

j_gene: TRBJ1-2
len: 14
v_gene: TRBV24-1
CDR3aa: CATSDGWAPDGYTF

j_gene: TRBJ2-1
len: 13
v_gene: TRBV10-3
CDR3aa: CAIRAGLHNEQFF

j_gene: TRBJ2-2
len: 16
v_gene: TRBV6-2/TRBV6-3
CDR3aa: CASSYGASGITGELFF

j_gene: TRBJ1-2
len: 13
v_gene: TRBV30
CDR3aa: CAWSVRGGRGYTF

j_gene: TRBJ2-1
len: 11
v_gene: TRBV29-1
CDR3aa: CSGESMHEQFF

j_gene: TRBJ1-2
len: 10
v_gene: TRBV20-1
CDR3aa: CSASVYGYTF

j_gene: TRBJ2-7
len: 16
v_gene: TRBV7-9
CDR3aa: CASSPPGLAGLLEQYF